This TCR beta chain was sequenced in a study of cytomegalovirus exposure and HLA in healthy donors. Findings and limits, study-wide: Many donors shared some public TCRs, even though most TCR sequences were rare. Later work found that TCR association rates differed between HLA loci; DRB1 had the most and HLA-C the fewest. Later, an analysis showed that TCR beta chains associated with HLA were more clonally expanded than others that were equally common. As a later analysis showed, a missense DCLRE1C variant was linked to trimming of TCR beta V- and J-genes.

As for this clone: Its antigen remains unidentified.

With 60 Vbeta and 13 Jbeta primers, the PCR was carried out. The table came from immunoSEQ multiplex PCR; TCRdb's copy has only in-frame clones and leaves some out. Of about 150,000 clones in the sample, over 70% were seen once. The source of this sequence is a man aged 25 to 40 in good health and CMV-seronegative. Sequencing used PBMCs.

The CDR3 DNA follows: TGTGCCAGCAGCTTGGGGTCGAGCGGCTTCGCCTACGAGCAGTACTTC. Protein sequence: CASSLGSSGFAYEQYF. The chain has TRBV5-4 and TRBJ2-7; a weak D match, TRBD2 (5 bases). The germline V and J ends were trimmed by 0 bases and 2 bases, with 15 bases remaining between them. This CDR3 contains 16 residues. Per the germline V gene, CDR1 is SGHNT and CDR2 is YYREEE (reference sequence). The full variable domain, with the rest looked up from reference TRBV5-4 and TRBJ2-7, is ETGVTQSPTHLIKTRGQQVTLRCSSQSGHNTVSWYQQALGQGPQFIFQYYREEENGRGNFPPRFSGLQFPNYSSELNVNALELDDSALYLCASSLGSSGFAYEQYFGPGTRLTVT.